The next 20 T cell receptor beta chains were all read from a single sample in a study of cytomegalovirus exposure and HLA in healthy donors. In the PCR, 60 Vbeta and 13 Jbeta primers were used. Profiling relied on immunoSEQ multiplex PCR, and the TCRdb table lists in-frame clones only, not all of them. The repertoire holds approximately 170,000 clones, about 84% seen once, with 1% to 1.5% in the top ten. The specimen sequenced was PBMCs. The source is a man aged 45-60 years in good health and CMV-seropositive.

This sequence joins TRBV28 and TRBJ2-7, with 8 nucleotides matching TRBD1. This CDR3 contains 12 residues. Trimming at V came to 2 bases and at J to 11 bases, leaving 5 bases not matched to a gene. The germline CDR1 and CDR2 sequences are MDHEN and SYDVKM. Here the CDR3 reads CASSLRTGSKYF. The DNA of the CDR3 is TGTGCCAGCAGTTTAAGGACAGGGTCGAAGTACTTC.

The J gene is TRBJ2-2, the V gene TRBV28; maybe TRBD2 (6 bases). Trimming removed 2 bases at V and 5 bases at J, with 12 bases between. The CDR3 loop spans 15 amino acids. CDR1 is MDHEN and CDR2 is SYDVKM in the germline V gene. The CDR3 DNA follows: TGTGCCAGCAGTTTACCTAGCGTGTCAACCGGGGAGCTGTTTTTT. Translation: CASSLPSVSTGELFF. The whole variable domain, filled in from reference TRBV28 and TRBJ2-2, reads DVKVTQSSRYLVKRTGEKVFLECVQDMDHENMFWYRQDPGLGLRLIYFSYDVKMKEKGDIPEGYSVSREKKERFSLILESASTNQTSMYLCASSLPSVSTGELFFGEGSRLTVL.

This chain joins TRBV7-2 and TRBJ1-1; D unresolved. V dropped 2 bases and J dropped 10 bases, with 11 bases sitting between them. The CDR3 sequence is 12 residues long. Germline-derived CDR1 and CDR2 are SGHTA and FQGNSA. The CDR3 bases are TGTGCCAGCAGCTTAAGTCTAGGTCCAGCTTTCTTT. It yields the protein CASSLSLGPAFF.

DNA of the CDR3: TGTGCCAGCTCAAACCGGATGGGCCCCCCTGACGAGCAGTACTTC. This encodes CASSNRMGPPDEQYF. The genes are TRBV18 and TRBJ2-7; no reliable D call. Germline CDR1 KGHSH, CDR2 LQKENI. This CDR3 contains 15 residues. The V end lost 5 bases, the J end lost 5 bases, and 19 bases lay between the germline ends.

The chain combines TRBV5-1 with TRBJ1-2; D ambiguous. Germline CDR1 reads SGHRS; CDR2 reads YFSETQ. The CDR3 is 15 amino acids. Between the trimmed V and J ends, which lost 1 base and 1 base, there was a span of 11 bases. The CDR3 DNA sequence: TGCGCCAGCAGCTTGACAGTTACCGTTAACTATGGCTACACCTTC. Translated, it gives CASSLTVTVNYGYTF.

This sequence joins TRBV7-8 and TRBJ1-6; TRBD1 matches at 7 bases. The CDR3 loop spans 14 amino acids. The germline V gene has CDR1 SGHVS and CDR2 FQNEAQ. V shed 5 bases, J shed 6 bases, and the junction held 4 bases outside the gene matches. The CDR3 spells CASSQGDSNSPLHF. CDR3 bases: TGTGCCAGCAGCCAAGGGGACAGTAATTCACCCCTCCACTTT.

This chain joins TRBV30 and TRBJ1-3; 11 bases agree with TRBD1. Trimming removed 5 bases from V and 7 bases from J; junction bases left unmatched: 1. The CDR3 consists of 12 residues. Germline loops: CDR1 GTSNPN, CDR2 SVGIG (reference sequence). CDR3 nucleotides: TGTGCCTGGGGACAGGGGGCCAACACCATATATTTT. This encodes CAWGQGANTIYF.

CDR3 in DNA: TGTGCCAGCAGCCTCCGGGGCCCCGGGGGAGAGACCCAGTACTTC. This gives the protein CASSLRGPGGETQYF. The chain uses TRBV5-6 and TRBJ2-5; a possible D gene is TRBD2 (6 bases). Trimming left V 4 bases short and J 4 bases short, with 17 bases between. Germline V CDR1 and CDR2: SGHDT, YYEEEE. There are 15 residues in the CDR3. Looking up the rest from reference TRBV5-6 and TRBJ2-5 gives the full variable domain: DAGVTQSPTHLIKTRGQQVTLRCSPKSGHDTVSWYQQALGQGPQFIFQYYEEEERQRGNFPDRFSGHQFPNYSSELNVNALLLGDSALYLCASSLRGPGGETQYFGPGTRLLVL.

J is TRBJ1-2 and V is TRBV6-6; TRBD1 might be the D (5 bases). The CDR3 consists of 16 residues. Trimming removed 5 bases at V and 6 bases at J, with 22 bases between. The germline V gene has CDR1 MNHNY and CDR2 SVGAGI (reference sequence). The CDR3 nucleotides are TGTGCCAGCAGTCTCGGGGGACGGAAACAAGAGGATGGCTACACCTTC. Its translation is CASSLGGRKQEDGYTF.

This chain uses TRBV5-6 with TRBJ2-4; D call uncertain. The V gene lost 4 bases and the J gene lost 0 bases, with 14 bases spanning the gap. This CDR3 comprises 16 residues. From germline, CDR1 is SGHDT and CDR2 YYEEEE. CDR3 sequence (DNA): TGTGCCAGCAGCCCCCTGGAGATATTAGCCAAAAACATTCAGTACTTC. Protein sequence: CASSPLEILAKNIQYF.

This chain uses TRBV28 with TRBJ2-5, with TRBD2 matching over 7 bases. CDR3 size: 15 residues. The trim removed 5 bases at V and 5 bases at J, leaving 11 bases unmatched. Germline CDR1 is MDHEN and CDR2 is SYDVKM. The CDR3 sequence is CASSPSTGRKETQYF. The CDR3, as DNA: TGTGCCAGCAGTCCGAGTACCGGGAGGAAGGAGACCCAGTACTTC.

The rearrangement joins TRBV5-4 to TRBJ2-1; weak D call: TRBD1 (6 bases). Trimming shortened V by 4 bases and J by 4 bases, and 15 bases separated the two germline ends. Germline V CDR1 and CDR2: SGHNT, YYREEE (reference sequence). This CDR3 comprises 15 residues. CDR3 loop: CASSLDSTAYNEQFF. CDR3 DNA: TGTGCCAGCAGCCTGGACAGTACCGCTTACAATGAGCAGTTCTTC.

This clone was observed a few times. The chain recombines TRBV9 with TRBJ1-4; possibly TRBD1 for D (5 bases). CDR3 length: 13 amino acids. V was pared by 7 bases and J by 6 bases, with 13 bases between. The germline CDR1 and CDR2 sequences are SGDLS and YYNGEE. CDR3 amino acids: CASSWGEDEKLFF. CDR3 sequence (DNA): TGTGCCAGCTCCTGGGGGGAGGATGAAAAACTGTTTTTT. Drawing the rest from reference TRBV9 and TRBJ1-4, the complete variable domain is DSGVTQTPKHLITATGQRVTLRCSPRSGDLSVYWYQQSLDQGLQFLIQYYNGEERAKGNILERFSAQQFPDLHSELNLSSLELGDSALYFCASSWGEDEKLFFGSGTQLSVL.

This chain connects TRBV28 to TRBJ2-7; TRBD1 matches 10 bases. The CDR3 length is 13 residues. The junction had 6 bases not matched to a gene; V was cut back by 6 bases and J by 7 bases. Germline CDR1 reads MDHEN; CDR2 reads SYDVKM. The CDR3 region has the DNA TGTGCCAGCAGAGAAGGGACAGGGGTTGAGCAGTACTTC. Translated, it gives CASREGTGVEQYF.

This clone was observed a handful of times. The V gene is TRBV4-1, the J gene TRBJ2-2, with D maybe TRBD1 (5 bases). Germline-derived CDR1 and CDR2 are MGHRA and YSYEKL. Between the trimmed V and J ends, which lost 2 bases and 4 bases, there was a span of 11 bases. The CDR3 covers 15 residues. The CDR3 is CASSQTDRGTGELFF. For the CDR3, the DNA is TGCGCCAGCAGCCAAACCGACAGAGGCACCGGGGAGCTGTTTTTT.

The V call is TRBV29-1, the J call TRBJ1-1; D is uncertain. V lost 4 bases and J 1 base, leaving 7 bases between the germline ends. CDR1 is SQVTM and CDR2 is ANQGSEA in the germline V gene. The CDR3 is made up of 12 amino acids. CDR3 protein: CSVGPENTEAFF. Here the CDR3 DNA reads TGCAGCGTTGGGCCAGAGAACACTGAAGCTTTCTTT.

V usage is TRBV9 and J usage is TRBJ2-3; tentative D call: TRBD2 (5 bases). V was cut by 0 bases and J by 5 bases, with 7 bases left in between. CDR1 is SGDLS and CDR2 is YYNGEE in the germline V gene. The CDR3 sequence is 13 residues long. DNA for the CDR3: TGTGCCAGCAGCGTAGCGGGGAAAGATACGCAGTATTTT. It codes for CASSVAGKDTQYF.

CDR3 in DNA: TGTGCCAGCAGTTCAGGGGGCGTCGAGCAGTACTTC. This gives the protein CASSSGGVEQYF. The rearrangement joins TRBV28 to TRBJ2-7; 8 bases align to TRBD1. Trimming at V came to 4 bases and at J to 6 bases, leaving 2 bases not matched to a gene. This CDR3 is built from 12 residues. Germline assignment: CDR1 MDHEN and CDR2 SYDVKM.

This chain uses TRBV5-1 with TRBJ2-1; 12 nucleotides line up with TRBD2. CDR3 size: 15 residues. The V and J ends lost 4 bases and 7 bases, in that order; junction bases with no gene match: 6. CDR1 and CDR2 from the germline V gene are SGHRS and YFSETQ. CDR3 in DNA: TGCGCCAGCAGCCCCCTAGCGGGGGGGCGGAATGAGCAGTTCTTC. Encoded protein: CASSPLAGGRNEQFF.

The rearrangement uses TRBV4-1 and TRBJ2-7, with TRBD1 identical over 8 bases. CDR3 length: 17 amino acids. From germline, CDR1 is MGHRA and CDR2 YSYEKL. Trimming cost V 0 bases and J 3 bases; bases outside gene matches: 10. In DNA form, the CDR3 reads TGCGCCAGCAGCCAAGAAAGGGCGGACAGGGCGGACTACGAGCAGTACTTC. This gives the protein CASSQERADRADYEQYF.